Below are 17 T cell receptor beta chains sequenced from a single sample in a study of identifying expanded T cells in peripheral blood. Measured with immunoSEQ multiplex PCR; TCRdb has only the in-frame clones, and not every one. The sample lists roughly 92,000 clones, about 88% occurring once. The sequenced sample consisted of blood. These receptors were taken from a person aged 18-69 years in good health.

The chain links TRBV7-2 to TRBJ2-7; 10 bases align to TRBD2. Unmatched junction bases numbered 4, after V lost 0 bases and J lost 5 bases. The CDR3 is made up of 15 amino acids. The germline V gene has CDR1 SGHTA and CDR2 FQGNSA. The CDR3 DNA sequence: TGTGCCAGCAGCTTAGCAGCGGGGGGGCGTGACGAGCAGTACTTC. It codes for CASSLAAGGRDEQYF.

This CDR3 is CASSPNPAGGRSSGANVLTF. The CDR3 DNA is TGTGCCAGCAGCCCCAACCCGGCCGGGGGTCGGAGCTCTGGGGCCAACGTCCTGACTTTC. J is TRBJ2-6 and V is TRBV7-7; D possibly corresponds to TRBD2 (6 bases). Germline V lookup: CDR1 SSHAT, CDR2 FNYEAQ (reference sequence). The CDR3 runs to 20 residues. The V gene lost 5 bases and the J gene lost 0 bases, with 23 bases spanning the gap. Supplemented by reference TRBV7-7 and TRBJ2-6, the full variable domain reads GAGVSQSPRYKVTKRGQDVTLRCDPISSHATLYWYQQALGQGPEFLTYFNYEAQPDKSGLPSDRFSAERPEGSISTLTIQRTEQRDSAMYRCASSPNPAGGRSSGANVLTFGAGSRLTVL.

The chain carries TRBV7-2 and TRBJ1-2; D is unclear. Trimming took 3 bases from V and 8 from J, leaving 7 bases between them. The V gene's germline CDR1 is SGHTA and CDR2 FQGNSA. The CDR3 spans 11 residues. The CDR3 DNA sequence: TGTGCCAGCAGCTTTAACGAGGGCTACACCTTC. Translated: CASSFNEGYTF.

This chain joins TRBV27 and TRBJ1-5; the match to TRBD1 covers 7 bases. Trimming cost V 6 bases and J 7 bases; bases outside gene matches: 18. The CDR3 totals 17 residues. Germline V gene data show CDR1 as MNHEY and CDR2 as SMNVEV (reference sequence). The CDR3 spells CASRVGGTAVSGQPQHF. The CDR3 DNA reads TGTGCCAGCAGGGTAGGAGGGACAGCGGTCTCGGGCCAGCCCCAGCATTTT.

The gene calls are TRBV5-4 and TRBJ2-7; the D is unclear. V was pared by 4 bases and J by 3 bases, with 14 bases between. In germline, CDR1 is SGHNT, CDR2 YYREEE (reference sequence). This CDR3 comprises 14 residues. The CDR3 DNA reads as TGTGCCAGCAGCAAAGAAGGGTGGAGCTACGAGCAGTACTTC. This translates into CASSKEGWSYEQYF. Based on the CDR3 plus reference TRBV5-4 and TRBJ2-7, the full variable domain is ETGVTQSPTHLIKTRGQQVTLRCSSQSGHNTVSWYQQALGQGPQFIFQYYREEENGRGNFPPRFSGLQFPNYSSELNVNALELDDSALYLCASSKEGWSYEQYFGPGTRLTVT.

The V gene is TRBV10-3, the J gene TRBJ2-7, with a weak D call TRBD1 (5 bases). This CDR3 has 13 amino acids. The germline V and J ends were trimmed by 7 bases and 6 bases, with 16 bases remaining between them. Germline V CDR1 and CDR2: ENHRY, SYGVKD. CDR3 sequence: CAINQGLKGEQYF. CDR3 nucleotides: TGTGCCATCAATCAGGGCCTGAAGGGCGAGCAGTACTTC.

This clone has only a few counts. This sequence joins TRBV5-4 and TRBJ2-5, with 10 bases fitting TRBD1. This CDR3 comprises 14 residues. After removal of 5 bases from V and 5 bases from J, the junction contained 6 bases not matched to a gene. The germline gives CDR1 SGHNT, CDR2 YYREEE (reference sequence). In DNA, the CDR3 is TGTGCCAGCAGTCGACAGGGGGCTGAGGAGACCCAGTACTTC. Protein sequence: CASSRQGAEETQYF.

V gene TRBV19 combines with J gene TRBJ2-7; D may be TRBD1 (6 bases). The germline gives CDR1 LNHDA, CDR2 SQIVND (reference sequence). This CDR3 is built from 14 residues. The V end was cut by 5 bases, the J end by 3 bases, with 14 bases between. CDR3 amino acids: CASSEQGNLYEQYF. The CDR3 DNA follows: TGTGCCAGTAGTGAACAGGGTAACCTCTACGAGCAGTACTTC.

This chain connects TRBV7-9 to TRBJ2-7, with a weak D call TRBD1 (5 bases). Germline V gene data show CDR1 as SEHNR and CDR2 as FQNEAQ (reference sequence). The CDR3 contains 13 residues. Trimming took off 3 bases at V and 1 base at J, with 7 bases between the two ends. The CDR3 coding sequence is TGTGCCAGCAGCTTCAGGGATTCCTACGAGCAGTACTTC. Protein product: CASSFRDSYEQYF.

The J gene is TRBJ1-6, the V gene TRBV18; D unclear. The CDR3 has 15 amino acids. The germline V and J ends were trimmed by 3 bases and 7 bases, with 13 bases remaining between them. From germline, CDR1 is KGHSH and CDR2 LQKENI. The CDR3 region is CASSPSEGLNSPLHF. DNA of the CDR3: TGTGCCAGCTCACCGTCTGAAGGGTTGAATTCACCCCTCCACTTT.

This clone showed up just once. The V call is TRBV9, the J call TRBJ1-2, with 7 bases matching TRBD1. There are 17 residues in the CDR3. Germline V gene data show CDR1 as SGDLS and CDR2 as YYNGEE. J was trimmed by 5 bases and V by 4 bases; bases with no gene match: 17. The CDR3 DNA reads as TGTGCCAGCAGCCCCGGCGGTTCAGGGGGGAGGCCTTATGGCTACACCTTC. Translated: CASSPGGSGGRPYGYTF.

The chain carries TRBV6-6 and TRBJ2-7; D is possibly TRBD2 (6 bases). The CDR3 covers 15 residues. The V end lost 4 bases, the J end lost 2 bases, and 15 bases lay between the germline ends. Germline V gene lookup returns CDR1 MNHNY and CDR2 SVGAGI (reference sequence). The CDR3 sequence is CASSSWPGVAYEQYF. In DNA form, the CDR3 reads TGTGCCAGCAGTTCTTGGCCGGGAGTCGCCTACGAGCAGTACTTC.

The genes are TRBV7-8 and TRBJ2-4; D is perhaps TRBD1 (6 bases). V was cut by 4 bases and J by 0 bases, with 13 bases left in between. Per germline, CDR1 SGHVS and CDR2 FQNEAQ. CDR3 length: 16 residues. This CDR3 reads CASSSQGGLAKNIQYF. The CDR3 DNA is TGTGCCAGCAGCTCACAGGGCGGGCTAGCCAAAAACATTCAGTACTTC.

The J gene is TRBJ2-2, the V gene TRBV7-9; possible D gene TRBD2, 5 bases. Germline CDR1 reads SEHNR; CDR2 reads FQNEAQ (reference sequence). Trimming removed 7 bases from V and 1 base from J, with 16 bases in between. The CDR3 is made up of 16 amino acids. This chain's CDR3 is CASTPQGGLNTGELFF. The CDR3 DNA is TGTGCCAGCACCCCCCAAGGCGGACTGAACACCGGGGAGCTGTTTTTT. The complete variable domain, with remaining parts taken from reference TRBV7-9 and TRBJ2-2, reads DTGVSQNPRHKITKRGQNVTFRCDPISEHNRLYWYRQTLGQGPEFLTYFQNEAQLEKSRLLSDRFSAERPKGSFSTLEIQRTEQGDSAMYLCASTPQGGLNTGELFFGEGSRLTVL.

This rearrangement joins TRBV7-8 to TRBJ2-1; TRBD1 matches 9 bases. The V gene end was trimmed by 3 bases and the J gene end by 4 bases; junction bases not matched to a gene: 16. The CDR3 sequence is 19 residues long. CDR1 SGHVS and CDR2 FQNEAQ come from the germline V gene. The CDR3 bases are TGTGCCAGCAGCTTTTATGAGGACCTACAGGGGGCGAAATACAATGAGCAGTTCTTC. It encodes CASSFYEDLQGAKYNEQFF.

The chain employs TRBV7-2 and TRBJ1-6; D is unresolved. The CDR3 spans 12 residues. Germline CDR1 reads SGHTA; CDR2 reads FQGNSA. Trimming removed 2 bases from V and 7 bases from J, with 3 bases in between. The CDR3 coding sequence is TGTGCCAGCAGCTTATACAATTCACCCCTCCACTTT. This gives the protein CASSLYNSPLHF.

CDR3 region: CASSLRTGYNQPQHF. CDR3 nucleotides: TGTGCCAGCAGCTTACGGACAGGGTACAATCAGCCCCAGCATTTT. The J gene is TRBJ1-5, the V gene TRBV7-2; 8 bases line up with TRBD1. Per germline, CDR1 SGHTA and CDR2 FQGNSA. The V segment lost 2 bases and the J segment 3 bases; nucleotides outside the gene matches: 3. The CDR3 spans 15 residues.